This section outlines one TCR beta chain sequence together with its context. With 60 Vbeta and 13 Jbeta primers, the PCR was carried out. Profiling relied on immunoSEQ multiplex PCR, and the TCRdb table lists in-frame clones only, not all of them. This sample contains around 140,000 clones. This sample is part of a study of cytomegalovirus exposure and HLA in healthy donors. Deletions cut 3 bases from V and 4 bases from J, with 10 bases between. Germline V CDR1 and CDR2: SGHRS, YFSETQ. This CDR3 contains 13 residues. Sequencing was carried out using PBMCs. The sequence was obtained from a woman aged 40 to 50 in good health and CMV-seronegative. The chain carries TRBV5-1 and TRBJ1-2; possibly TRBD1 for D (6 bases). This CDR3 reads CASSSDSPYGYTF. The CDR3 DNA is TGCGCCAGCAGCTCGGACAGCCCCTATGGCTACACCTTC.